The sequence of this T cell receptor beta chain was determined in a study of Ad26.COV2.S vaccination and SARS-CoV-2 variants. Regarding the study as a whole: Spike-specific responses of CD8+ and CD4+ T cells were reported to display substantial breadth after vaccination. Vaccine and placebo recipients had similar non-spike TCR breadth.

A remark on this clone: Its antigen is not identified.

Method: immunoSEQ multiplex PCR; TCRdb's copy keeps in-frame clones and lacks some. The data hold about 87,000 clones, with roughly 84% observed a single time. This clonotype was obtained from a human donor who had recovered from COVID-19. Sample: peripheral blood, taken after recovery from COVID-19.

Here the CDR3 reads CASSRLAGGHNEQFF. DNA of the CDR3: TGTGCCAGCAGCCGACTAGCGGGAGGCCACAATGAGCAGTTCTTC. The V call is TRBV14, the J call TRBJ2-1; 13 bases fit TRBD2. The germline CDR1 and CDR2 sequences are SGHDN and FVKESK. This CDR3 has 15 residues. Trimming at V came to 4 bases and at J to 5 bases, leaving 2 bases not matched to a gene.